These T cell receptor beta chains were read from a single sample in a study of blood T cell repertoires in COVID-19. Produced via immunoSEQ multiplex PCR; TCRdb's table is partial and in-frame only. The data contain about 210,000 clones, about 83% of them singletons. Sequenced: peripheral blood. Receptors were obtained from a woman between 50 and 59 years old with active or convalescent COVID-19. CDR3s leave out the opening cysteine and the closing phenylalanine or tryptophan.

ASSRDRDYEQY,TRBJ2-7,TRBV4-2
ASSSQGVVNYGYT,TRBJ1-2,TRBV5-5
ASSREPGGPSNTGELF,TRBJ2-2,TRBV4-2
ATSEAGTSGAGETQY,TRBJ2-5,TRBV24-1
ASSLSSGFNQPQH,TRBJ1-5,TRBV28
ASSASGGPWSEQF,TRBJ2-1,TRBV9
ASRTTGQGYNQPQH,TRBJ1-5,TRBV19
ASMRGGGYT,TRBJ1-2,TRBV6-5
ASSEGRALGKLF,TRBJ1-4,TRBV6-1
ASSPLGGNTEAF,TRBJ1-1,TRBV18
ASSERGGVNQPQH,TRBJ1-5,TRBV6-1
ASSSRTGSGEAF,TRBJ1-1,TRBV27
ASGGQGETQY,TRBJ2-5,TRBV2
AWSDRGFRGTEAF,TRBJ1-1,TRBV30
ASNLGDRGYAENTEAF,TRBJ1-1,TRBV2
ASMGQSNQPQH,TRBJ1-5,TRBV6-5
ASSFMSRSRSSGELF,TRBJ2-2,TRBV27
AIASGSYEQY,TRBJ2-7,TRBV10-3
ASSRGQGMQPQH,TRBJ1-5,TRBV5-1
ASSRSVLAGGFNEQF,TRBJ2-1,TRBV7-8
SGQTGVDGNTIY,TRBJ1-3,TRBV29-1
ASSFETNGGNTIY,TRBJ1-3,TRBV5-1
ASSSQRGGRDTQY,TRBJ2-3,TRBV7-8
ASRGLFNEQF,TRBJ2-1,TRBV9
ASSPGQGGYT,TRBJ1-2,TRBV5-1
ASSLAGGYQPQH,TRBJ1-5,TRBV11-2
ASSEGYGGSYNEQF,TRBJ2-1,TRBV6-4
ASSPTGTGHSYEQY,TRBJ2-7,TRBV7-3
ASSLALTSGYNEQF,TRBJ2-1,TRBV5-1
ASSPPGQGPQPQH,TRBJ1-5,TRBV18
ASSSTGDSPLH,TRBJ1-6,TRBV19
ASGGSSNEQY,TRBJ2-7,TRBV7-9
ASSSEGTGLGGYT,TRBJ1-2,TRBV28
ASSFNRVRSPLH,TRBJ1-6,TRBV5-4
ASSEYQPQH,TRBJ1-5,TRBV28
ASSPGQGNSPLH,TRBJ1-6,TRBV7-9
ASSLVLRLAGGPGGELF,TRBJ2-2,TRBV11-2
ASSEGSSGRAPKNTGELF,TRBJ2-2,TRBV21-1
ASSLTGGQPQH,TRBJ1-5,TRBV27
ASRPRDTGLRPQH,TRBJ1-5,TRBV19
ASSLRTGYGYT,TRBJ1-2,TRBV6-5
ASRLARQGRQPQH,TRBJ1-5,TRBV12-2
ASSSPPGQKNSPLH,TRBJ1-6,TRBV28
ASSTWTARLGDTIY,TRBJ1-3,TRBV6-2/TRBV6-3
ASSLGTGRSLAEAF,TRBJ1-1,TRBV5-6
ASSPTAGEYEQY,TRBJ2-7,TRBV11-2
ASSSWVLPRAF,TRBJ1-1,TRBV27
SASRLAGPGEQF,TRBJ2-1,TRBV20-1